Listed below are T cell receptor beta chains from one sample, sequenced in a study of identical twins' blood T cells. TCRdb called the 5' RACE reads again in MiXCR, with one record for every CDR3 protein. Of 350,000 to 400,000 distinct CDR3 sequences listed, roughly 28% were seen once; the top ten hold 5.5% to 7%. Specimen: PBMCs. All receptors come from a woman aged 18-50 years in good health. Each CDR3 is given with its conserved first and last residue. Each record gives: J gene, V gene, D gene, clone size, CDR3 DNA, CDR3 protein. A D gene is named only where the DNA matches it firmly. Some rows have no size entry. The others give once, few or many, or a class for an expanded clone.

>TRBJ2-1|TRBV29-1|-|-
TGCAGCGTTGACCAGGACCATGACAATGAGCAGTTCTTC
CSVDQDHDNEQFF
>TRBJ2-3|TRBV5-1|-|once
TGCGCCAGCAGTTTGGACGGACGCCTTAGCACAGATACGCAGTATTTT
CASSLDGRLSTDTQYF
>TRBJ2-2|TRBV20-1|-|-
TGCAGTGCTTGTCCGGACGTAGAAGCGAACACCGGGGAGCTGTTTTTT
CSACPDVEANTGELFF
>TRBJ2-1|TRBV6-5|TRBD2|few
TGTGCCAGCAGCCCTAGCGGGAGCAGTGAGCAGTTCTTC
CASSPSGSSEQFF
>TRBJ1-6|TRBV6-5|-|-
TGTGCCACGGGACTGACTAATTCACCCCTCCACTTT
CATGLTNSPLHF
>TRBJ1-1|TRBV29-1|-|many
TGCAGCGTTGCGGACCCGAACACTGAAGCTTTCTTT
CSVADPNTEAFF
>TRBJ1-2|TRBV9|TRBD1|few
TGTGCCAGCACCGAGGACAGGGGGCTCTATGGCTACACCTTC
CASTEDRGLYGYTF
>TRBJ1-1|TRBV10-2|-|-
TGCGCCAGCCGAATTCAGGTTAGCACTGAAGCTTTCTTT
CASRIQVSTEAFF
>TRBJ2-4|TRBV2|-|few
TGTGCCAGCATTGGGGGGGGCGTGAGGAACATTCAGTACTTC
CASIGGGVRNIQYF
>TRBJ2-2|TRBV7-2|-|few
TGTGCCAGCAGCTTAGGCCTTCGGGACGGGGAGCTGTTTTTT
CASSLGLRDGELFF
>TRBJ2-1|TRBV2|-|few
TGTGCCTGCAGCTCCTACAATGAGCAGTTCTTC
CACSSYNEQFF
>TRBJ2-7|TRBV19|-|few
TGTGCCAGTAGTAAGGACAGATTCTACGAGCAGTACTTC
CASSKDRFYEQYF
>TRBJ1-2|TRBV29-1|TRBD1|-
TGCAGCGACCAGCCGGGACAGGGGGGTGGCTACACCTTC
CSDQPGQGGGYTF
>TRBJ1-1|TRBV5-4|TRBD1|-
TGTGCCAGTAGTAAGGGGGCGCAGAGGGGGACTGAAGCTTTCTTT
CASSKGAQRGTEAFF
>TRBJ1-5|TRBV6-5|-|-
TGTGCCAGCAGTCCCAGTAGCAATCAGCCCCAGCATTTT
CASSPSSNQPQHF
>TRBJ1-1|TRBV6-6|-|few
TGTGCCAGCAGTGAGGGGAGCACTGAAGCTTTCTTT
CASSEGSTEAFF
>TRBJ1-5|TRBV4-3|-|-
TGCGCCAGCAGCCAGGAACAGGGAGCAAGTCAGCCCCAGCATTTT
CASSQEQGASQPQHF
>TRBJ2-2|TRBV29-1|-|few
TGCAGCGTCCCCTCGACGGCAGGGAGTGTCGGGGAGCTGTTTTTT
CSVPSTAGSVGELFF
>TRBJ1-1|TRBV4-1|-|few
TGCGCCAGCAGCCCCGGCCAGGGTCTTGACACTGAAGCTTTCTTT
CASSPGQGLDTEAFF
>TRBJ2-5|TRBV9|-|-
TGTGCCAGCAGCGTAGAATTCCCGGGAGTGCCGGGGGAGACTCAGTACTTC
CASSVEFPGVPGETQYF
>TRBJ1-2|TRBV5-1|-|medium-sized
TGCGCCAGCAGCTTGGACAGCTATGGCTACACCTTC
CASSLDSYGYTF
>TRBJ1-1|TRBV6-2/TRBV6-3|-|-
TGTGCCAGCAGTCCACAGGTTACGGCACGGTCTACTGAAGCTTTCTTT
CASSPQVTARSTEAFF
>TRBJ1-2|TRBV5-6|-|-
TGTGCCAGCAGTCTGCCCCGGTCTGGCTACACCTTC
CASSLPRSGYTF
>TRBJ2-7|TRBV7-9|-|few
TGTGCCAGCAGCCCAACTGGGGCCGGGACTCACTACGAGCAGTACTTC
CASSPTGAGTHYEQYF
>TRBJ2-7|TRBV7-2|TRBD1|few
TGTGCCAGCAGCTTGCGACAGGGCCATGGGCAGTACTTC
CASSLRQGHGQYF
>TRBJ2-1|TRBV7-3|-|few
TGTGCCAGCAGCCCACCTGGGAGCTCCTACAATGAGCAGTTCTTC
CASSPPGSSYNEQFF
>TRBJ2-3|TRBV12-3/TRBV12-4|-|-
TGTGCCAGCAGCCAACTAGTGGGGAGCACAGATACGCAGTATTTT
CASSQLVGSTDTQYF
>TRBJ2-3|TRBV20-1|-|-
TGCAGTGCTAGGGGGCAGGGAGGCACAGATACGCAGTATTTT
CSARGQGGTDTQYF
>TRBJ1-6|TRBV5-4|-|-
TGTGCCAGCAGCTATCTAACAGGCGATAATTCACCCCTCCACTTT
CASSYLTGDNSPLHF
>TRBJ1-1|TRBV27|TRBD1|few
TGTGCCGTCCTCTTCGGGACAGGGGGAAGTGAAGCTTTCTTT
CAVLFGTGGSEAFF
>TRBJ2-7|TRBV9|TRBD2|-
TGTGCCAGCAGCGTAGCGCGAGCGGGGGTCGAGCAGTACTTC
CASSVARAGVEQYF
>TRBJ2-1|TRBV6-6|-|-
TGTGCCAGCAGTTACTATAGGGGAGTGGACTACAATGAGCAGTTCTTC
CASSYYRGVDYNEQFF
>TRBJ2-1|TRBV10-3|TRBD2|few
TGTGCCATCAGTGCCTCGGGAGGTTCCTACAATGAGCAGTTCTTC
CAISASGGSYNEQFF
>TRBJ1-5|TRBV6-1|TRBD1|-
TGTGGCAGTCGATGGGACAGTACAAATCAGCCCCAGCATTTT
CGSRWDSTNQPQHF
>TRBJ2-1|TRBV29-1|-|-
TGCAGCGTTGATGGGTACTACAATGAGCAGTTCTTC
CSVDGYYNEQFF
>TRBJ1-4|TRBV6-1|-|few
TGTGCCAGCTCGGGTGACTTTAATGAAAAACTGTTTTTT
CASSGDFNEKLFF
>TRBJ1-1|TRBV29-1|TRBD1|few
TGCAGCGCAGAAGGACAGGCGGGCACTGAAGCTTTCTTT
CSAEGQAGTEAFF
>TRBJ1-1|TRBV5-6|-|few
TGTGCCAGCAGTGCCGGGCCTGAAGCTTTCTTT
CASSAGPEAFF
>TRBJ1-5|TRBV7-8|-|many
TGTGCCAGCAGCCCAGATAACGTACAGCCCCAGCATTTT
CASSPDNVQPQHF
>TRBJ1-2|TRBV20-1|-|-
TGCAGTGCTTCCGGCCAACCTACAGGGTCTAAAGGCTACACCTTC
CSASGQPTGSKGYTF
>TRBJ2-1|TRBV3-1|TRBD2|few
TGTGCCAGCAGCCAAGCGACTAGCGGGTCTCGTAGTGAGCAGTTCTTC
CASSQATSGSRSEQFF
>TRBJ1-1|TRBV5-1|TRBD1|few
TGCGCCAGCAGCTTGAATCGGCAGGGGGCGCAAACTGAAGCTTTCTTT
CASSLNRQGAQTEAFF
>TRBJ2-3|TRBV5-1|TRBD1|few
TGCGCCAGCATCGAGGGGGCGTCATCGGATACGCAGTATTTT
CASIEGASSDTQYF
>TRBJ1-2|TRBV4-1|-|many
TGCGCCAGCAGAGGTACTTGGCTAGGCTACACCTTC
CASRGTWLGYTF
>TRBJ1-1|TRBV19|-|-
TGTGCCACCGCGACACGAAACACTGAAGCTTTCTTT
CATATRNTEAFF
>TRBJ1-2|TRBV19|-|-
TGTGCCAATAGTCCGCGTTGGGGGGATGGCTACACCTTC
CANSPRWGDGYTF
>TRBJ1-4|TRBV19|-|-
TGTGCCAGTAGTATTCGGCAAGGCGAAAAACTGTTTTTT
CASSIRQGEKLFF
>TRBJ1-1|TRBV5-1|-|-
TGCGCCAGCAATAAAGCTCTTGGGACTGAAGCTTTCTTT
CASNKALGTEAFF
>TRBJ1-1|TRBV12-3/TRBV12-4|-|-
TGTGCCAGCAGCCCTCCCCCGGACACTGAAGCTTTCTTT
CASSPPPDTEAFF
>TRBJ1-1|TRBV5-1|-|-
TGCGCCAGCAGCGCCCAGGGGACGAACACTGAAGCTTTCTTT
CASSAQGTNTEAFF
>TRBJ1-6|TRBV18|-|-
TGTGCCAGCTCACCAGGGGGAAGCAATTCACCCCTCCACTTT
CASSPGGSNSPLHF